Listed below are T cell receptor beta chains from one sample, sequenced in a study of cytomegalovirus exposure and HLA in healthy donors. Using immunoSEQ multiplex PCR, the repertoire was profiled, and TCRdb retains in-frame clones only, with some absent. The repertoire holds approximately 130,000 clones, about 82% seen once, with roughly 1.1% in the top ten. What was sequenced was PBMCs. The source of these receptors is a boy under 18 in good health and CMV-seronegative. CDR3s leave out the opening cysteine and the closing phenylalanine or tryptophan.

j_gene: TRBJ1-1; v_gene: TRBV6-5; CDR3aa: ASSLRTGRAEAF
j_gene: TRBJ2-7; v_gene: TRBV5-5; CDR3aa: ASSLVRGIADEQY
j_gene: TRBJ2-1; v_gene: TRBV4-2; CDR3aa: ASSHLAGLTYNEQF
j_gene: TRBJ1-5; v_gene: TRBV19; CDR3aa: ASSIMGQPQH
j_gene: TRBJ2-3; v_gene: TRBV4-3; CDR3aa: ASSQDLSFAGVADTQY
j_gene: TRBJ2-3; v_gene: TRBV4-1; CDR3aa: ASSQVADTQY
j_gene: TRBJ2-5; v_gene: TRBV7-2; CDR3aa: ASWQGPWETQY
j_gene: TRBJ2-2; v_gene: TRBV5-1; CDR3aa: ASTISGTFTGELF
j_gene: TRBJ2-1; v_gene: TRBV9; CDR3aa: ASSVEGLAGAPGEQF
j_gene: TRBJ2-1; v_gene: TRBV5-6; CDR3aa: ASSLDGTASYNEQF
j_gene: TRBJ1-2; v_gene: TRBV12-2; CDR3aa: ASRRDADSYYGYT
j_gene: TRBJ2-4; v_gene: TRBV13; CDR3aa: ASSLGPQWTGTTIAKNIQY
j_gene: TRBJ2-3; v_gene: TRBV19; CDR3aa: ASSIGGEGGSTDTQY
j_gene: TRBJ2-5; v_gene: TRBV5-1; CDR3aa: ASSLPMGSSGRLETQY
j_gene: TRBJ2-2; v_gene: TRBV2; CDR3aa: ASSIYTGELF
j_gene: TRBJ2-3; v_gene: TRBV5-8; CDR3aa: ASSSHRTTSTDTQY
j_gene: TRBJ2-3; v_gene: TRBV9; CDR3aa: ASSVSGTSGVDTQY
j_gene: TRBJ1-4; v_gene: TRBV28; CDR3aa: ASSSTYLGGEKLF
j_gene: TRBJ2-1; v_gene: TRBV30; CDR3aa: AWSVRVGSGMPHNEQF
j_gene: TRBJ2-3; v_gene: TRBV7-3; CDR3aa: ASSFRDRGDTQY
j_gene: TRBJ2-7; v_gene: TRBV9; CDR3aa: ASSARTSGSQQY
j_gene: TRBJ2-7; v_gene: TRBV10-3; CDR3aa: AISDPLGAYEQY
j_gene: TRBJ1-2; v_gene: TRBV6-1; CDR3aa: ASRGVGLYGYT
j_gene: TRBJ2-7; v_gene: TRBV5-6; CDR3aa: ASSFTGASSYEQY